The TCR beta chain under discussion was sequenced for a study of regulatory T cells in long-lasting Graves disease. The time point was: newly diagnosed GD, antithyroid drugs for less than 3 months. RNA extracted from PBMCs served as the sequencing template. Both iRepertoire HTBI primers and Arm-PCR of CDR3 regions were used to build the TCR beta libraries. Using its own MiXCR run on the multiplex PCR reads, TCRdb lists one record per CDR3 protein. The sample records 350,000 to 450,000 distinct CDR3 sequences, about a sixth being singletons. General study results and limits: TRBV28, TRBJ1-2 and TRBJ2-5 were segments that persistent disease favored. Limited sample numbers may have lowered accuracy. Whereas 966 public clonotypes were shared by new patients, persistent patients shared more, at some 2,900.

This CDR3 has 15 amino acids. J gave up 0 bases and V 5 bases, and 4 bases lay outside the gene matches. There are many counts of this clonotype. Its antigen is not identified. These data also formed part of another study, on T cells in Graves' hyperthyroidism and ophthalmopathy. That publication notes: Any patient presenting with uncontrolled infection, other autoimmune disease, pregnancy or lactation was left out.

This clonotype was obtained from a middle-aged man with Graves disease. The V and J genes are TRBV12-3 or TRBV12-4 and TRBJ2-3; 8 bases are shared with TRBD1. The sample consisted of peripheral blood mononuclear cells (PBMCs), taken at new diagnosis, from a patient treated with antithyroid drugs. CDR3 coding DNA: TGTGCCAGCAGTCCTCAGGGGGCCAGCACAGATACGCAGTATTTT. This codes for CASSPQGASTDTQYF.